What follows describes a single T cell receptor beta chain. This specimen belongs to a study of blood T cell repertoires in COVID-19. In the study overall: Sites in the United States, Italy and Spain provided acute and convalescent COVID-19 samples.

CDR3 length: 14 amino acids. CDR1 is SGHNT, CDR2 YENEEA, per germline. V shed 3 bases and J shed 6 bases, with 14 bases lying between them. Authors' processing steps: Counts of nucleated cells, estimated from reference gene primer amplification, were obtained. The data were produced by immunoSEQ multiplex PCR, yet TCRdb's version contains in-frame clones alone and is incomplete. The V and J calls and clone size are taken from that table; D and trimming were inferred from the DNA. The table records more than 250,000 clones, about nine tenths of them present only once. The rearrangement uses TRBV11-3 and TRBJ1-2; D gene ambiguous. The receptor comes from a man in his fifties or sixties with active or convalescent COVID-19. The sequencing sample was made of peripheral blood. CDR3 nucleotide sequence: TGTGCCAGCAGCTTTAAATCCGGGGAAGATGGCTACACCTTC. Protein: CASSFKSGEDGYTF.